Listed below are T cell receptor beta chains from one sample, sequenced in a study of CD8+CD57+ T cells in acquired aplastic anemia. TCRdb recomputed calls from the reads with MiXCR, one row per CDR3 protein. This table has about 240,000 distinct CDR3 sequences, 47% appearing once. Sequencing used sorted CD4+, CD8+, or CD8+CD57+ T cells (not recorded which) from PBMCs. The source of these receptors is a human donor with aplastic anemia. The CDR3 runs from the conserved cysteine through the conserved F or W. D genes are given only for firm matches. Size tells how often a clone was seen (once, few, many) or the class of an expanded clone, and some rows leave it out.

clone size: many; V gene: TRBV9; D gene: NA; J gene: TRBJ1-3; CDR3 DNA: TGTGCCACCTCCGGGGGCGGTTCTGGAAACACCATATATTTT; CDR3 protein: CATSGGGSGNTIYF
clone size: NA; V gene: TRBV28; D gene: NA; J gene: TRBJ2-7; CDR3 DNA: TGTGCCAGCAGCACTCAAGATCCGGGGGATGACTACGAGCAGTACTTC; CDR3 protein: CASSTQDPGDDYEQYF
clone size: NA; V gene: TRBV5-5; D gene: NA; J gene: TRBJ2-5; CDR3 DNA: TGCGCCAGCAGCTATCAGGGGGGTTGGGAGACCCAGTACTTC; CDR3 protein: CASSYQGGWETQYF
clone size: NA; V gene: TRBV15; D gene: NA; J gene: TRBJ2-3; CDR3 DNA: TGTGCCACCAGCAGAGTTCATGGCAGGGGAAGCACAGATACGCAGTATTTT; CDR3 protein: CATSRVHGRGSTDTQYF
clone size: NA; V gene: TRBV25-1; D gene: NA; J gene: TRBJ2-7; CDR3 DNA: TGTGCCAGCAGTGGCTCTCCATCGGTGGAGCAGTACTTC; CDR3 protein: CASSGSPSVEQYF
clone size: many; V gene: TRBV4-3; D gene: NA; J gene: TRBJ1-1; CDR3 DNA: TGCGCCAGCAGTCGGAGAGAAGGGGCGAACACTGAAGCTTTCTTT; CDR3 protein: CASSRREGANTEAFF
clone size: many; V gene: TRBV6-5; D gene: NA; J gene: TRBJ2-2; CDR3 DNA: TGTGCCAGCAGTCCCTCAGGGAGCGTCGCCGGGGAGCTGTTTTTT; CDR3 protein: CASSPSGSVAGELFF
clone size: NA; V gene: TRBV2; D gene: NA; J gene: TRBJ1-4; CDR3 DNA: TGTGCCAGCAACCGACAGTCAACTAATGAAAAACTGTTTTTT; CDR3 protein: CASNRQSTNEKLFF
clone size: NA; V gene: TRBV2; D gene: NA; J gene: TRBJ1-1; CDR3 DNA: TGTGCCAGCAGTTTGGCAGCGAACACTGAAGCTTTCTTT; CDR3 protein: CASSLAANTEAFF
clone size: many; V gene: TRBV29-1; D gene: NA; J gene: TRBJ2-7; CDR3 DNA: TGCAGCGTTGAAGATCCCCGGGGGAGTCAATACGAGCAGTACTTC; CDR3 protein: CSVEDPRGSQYEQYF
clone size: once; V gene: TRBV14; D gene: NA; J gene: TRBJ2-3; CDR3 DNA: TGTGCCAGCAGCCAAGTGGATACGCAGTATTTT; CDR3 protein: CASSQVDTQYF
clone size: many; V gene: TRBV5-5; D gene: NA; J gene: TRBJ2-6; CDR3 DNA: TGTGCCAGCAGCTTGCGGGCGATGTTTGGTGGGGCCAACGTCCTGACTTTC; CDR3 protein: CASSLRAMFGGANVLTF
clone size: few; V gene: TRBV29-1; D gene: TRBD1; J gene: TRBJ1-1; CDR3 DNA: TGCAGCGTGAGGACAGGGAAGAACACTGAAGCTTTCTTT; CDR3 protein: CSVRTGKNTEAFF
clone size: NA; V gene: TRBV20-1; D gene: NA; J gene: TRBJ1-5; CDR3 DNA: TGCGGTGCTAGCCCCCCCCTGGCGGGCAATCAGCCCCAGCATTTT; CDR3 protein: CGASPPLAGNQPQHF
clone size: many; V gene: TRBV20-1; D gene: NA; J gene: TRBJ2-7; CDR3 DNA: TGCAGTGCTAGAGTCGCCTTTAACTACGAGCAGTACTTC; CDR3 protein: CSARVAFNYEQYF
clone size: NA; V gene: TRBV7-7; D gene: TRBD2; J gene: TRBJ2-5; CDR3 DNA: TGTGCCAGCAGCCAGGGACTAGCGGGGCAACAAGAGACCCAGTACTTC; CDR3 protein: CASSQGLAGQQETQYF
clone size: NA; V gene: TRBV6-5; D gene: NA; J gene: TRBJ2-5; CDR3 DNA: TGTGCCAGCTCGAGGGAACAAGAGACCCAGTACTTC; CDR3 protein: CASSREQETQYF
clone size: NA; V gene: TRBV2; D gene: NA; J gene: TRBJ1-4; CDR3 DNA: TGTGCCAGCAGTGTTGGGACTGTCCCTGAAAAACTGTTTTTT; CDR3 protein: CASSVGTVPEKLFF
clone size: NA; V gene: TRBV6-1; D gene: NA; J gene: TRBJ2-1; CDR3 DNA: TGTGCCAGCAGTGACTGGGGCGGAAACGGTCAGGATGAGCAGTTCTTC; CDR3 protein: CASSDWGGNGQDEQFF
clone size: once; V gene: TRBV20-1; D gene: NA; J gene: TRBJ1-2; CDR3 DNA: TGCAGTGCTAGACCGGCGGGGACAACTTATGGCTACACCTTC; CDR3 protein: CSARPAGTTYGYTF
clone size: NA; V gene: TRBV19; D gene: NA; J gene: TRBJ2-1; CDR3 DNA: TGTGCCAGTAGTATGTCCAGCAATGAGCAGTTCTTC; CDR3 protein: CASSMSSNEQFF
clone size: NA; V gene: TRBV30; D gene: TRBD1; J gene: TRBJ1-1; CDR3 DNA: TGTGCCTGGACGATACAGGGGATTGATACTGAAGCTTTCTTT; CDR3 protein: CAWTIQGIDTEAFF
clone size: many; V gene: TRBV4-1; D gene: NA; J gene: TRBJ1-1; CDR3 DNA: TGCGCCAGCAGCCCCCCAAGTAGGAACACTGAAGCTTTCTTT; CDR3 protein: CASSPPSRNTEAFF
clone size: NA; V gene: TRBV24-1; D gene: NA; J gene: TRBJ2-3; CDR3 DNA: TGTGCCACCAGTCGCAGCTCCAGTCATACGCAGTATTTT; CDR3 protein: CATSRSSSHTQYF
clone size: NA; V gene: TRBV5-1; D gene: NA; J gene: TRBJ2-7; CDR3 DNA: TGTGCCATCGCCCGGCTCAGCTCCTACGAGCAGTACTTC; CDR3 protein: CAIARLSSYEQYF
clone size: many; V gene: TRBV5-5; D gene: TRBD2; J gene: TRBJ2-5; CDR3 DNA: TGTGCCAGCAGCAAGCGGGGCCGGGAGACCCAGTACTTC; CDR3 protein: CASSKRGRETQYF
clone size: NA; V gene: TRBV19; D gene: NA; J gene: TRBJ2-7; CDR3 DNA: TGTGCCAGTAGTACATTCGGGGACACAAGTTACGAGCAGTACTTC; CDR3 protein: CASSTFGDTSYEQYF
clone size: many; V gene: TRBV2; D gene: NA; J gene: TRBJ1-2; CDR3 DNA: TGTGCCAGCATTCGGAGTATCGCCTCTCCGGGCTACACCTTC; CDR3 protein: CASIRSIASPGYTF
clone size: once; V gene: TRBV20-1; D gene: TRBD2; J gene: TRBJ2-3; CDR3 DNA: TGCAGTGCTAGAGAGAGGCTCGGGACTAGCGGGACAGATACGCAGTATTTT; CDR3 protein: CSARERLGTSGTDTQYF
clone size: NA; V gene: TRBV7-2; D gene: NA; J gene: TRBJ2-2; CDR3 DNA: TGTGCCAGCCGTTCTGGTGAGCCCGGGGAGCTGTTTTTT; CDR3 protein: CASRSGEPGELFF
clone size: NA; V gene: TRBV19; D gene: NA; J gene: TRBJ2-1; CDR3 DNA: TGTGCCAGTAGTATTGGAGGCGGGGCAAGTGAGCAGTTCTTC; CDR3 protein: CASSIGGGASEQFF
clone size: NA; V gene: TRBV20-1; D gene: NA; J gene: TRBJ2-5; CDR3 DNA: TGCAGATGTAGAGATCTCGGGGAGGAGACCCAGTACTTC; CDR3 protein: CRCRDLGEETQYF